Listed below are T cell receptor beta chains from one sample, sequenced in a study of beta chain features in type 1 diabetes. Repertoires were generated with immunoSEQ multiplex PCR, while TCRdb's copy carries only in-frame clones and drops some. The sample shows approximately 160,000 clones, over 55% of them seen only once. The material sequenced was naive CD4+ T cells from blood. Source of these receptors: a man aged 30-40 years with type 1 diabetes. CDR3s include the opening cysteine and the closing phenylalanine or tryptophan. A D gene is named only where the DNA matches it firmly. Only some rows state a clone size, as once, few, many or a class for expanded clones.

size	D	J	V	DNA	CDR3
NA	NA	TRBJ2-5	TRBV4-3	TGCGCCAGCAGCCAAGATCCTCGGGAGACCCAGTACTTC	CASSQDPRETQYF
NA	NA	TRBJ2-1	TRBV4-3	TGCGCCAGCAGCCAAGATAAGAGGGCACCTTACAATGAGCAGTTCTTC	CASSQDKRAPYNEQFF
NA	NA	TRBJ1-4	TRBV29-1	TGCAGCGCCATGGACGGGGGTAATGAAAAACTGTTTTTT	CSAMDGGNEKLFF
NA	NA	TRBJ2-3	TRBV12-2	TGTGCAAGTCGCCTCAGACTCCTCAGGCGATGGGCGCAGTATTTT	CASRLRLLRRWAQYF
NA	NA	TRBJ2-3	TRBV2	TGTGCCAGCCGTGGGACTAGCACAGATACGCAGTATTTT	CASRGTSTDTQYF
NA	TRBD1	TRBJ2-3	TRBV15	TGTGCCACCAGCAGAGGGGACAGCCCTAGCACAGATACGCAGTATTTT	CATSRGDSPSTDTQYF
NA	NA	TRBJ1-6	TRBV28	TGTGCCAGCAGTGCTCTTAGGGATTCACCCCTCCACTTT	CASSALRDSPLHF
few	TRBD1	TRBJ1-3	TRBV29-1	TGCAGCGTCGTCAGGACAGGGGGCAATGGAAACACCATATATTTT	CSVVRTGGNGNTIYF
NA	NA	TRBJ2-7	TRBV30	TGTGCCTGGAGTGTTACAGTAGAATCCTACGAGCAGTACTTC	CAWSVTVESYEQYF
few	NA	TRBJ2-2	TRBV30	TGTGCCAGACTTGAGCAATACGGGGAGCTGTTTTTT	CARLEQYGELFF
NA	NA	TRBJ2-1	TRBV20-1	TGCAGTGCTTCACTCGAGCAGTTCTTC	CSASLEQFF
NA	NA	TRBJ2-5	TRBV5-1	TGCGCCAGCAGCGAACAAGAGACCCAGTACTTC	CASSEQETQYF
NA	NA	TRBJ1-1	TRBV9	TGTGCCAGCAGCGTAGCACAGGGTACTGAAGCTTTCTTT	CASSVAQGTEAFF
NA	TRBD2	TRBJ2-3	TRBV29-1	TGCAGCGTTGAAGGGACTAGCGGGGGAACAGATACGCAGTATTTT	CSVEGTSGGTDTQYF